The 27 T cell receptor beta chains presented below share a single source sample, sequenced in a study of regulatory T cells in long-lasting Graves disease. CDR3 regions were amplified by Arm-PCR using iRepertoire HTBI primers to build TCR beta libraries. TCRdb reprocessed the multiplex PCR reads with MiXCR, giving one entry per CDR3 protein. Of some 340,000 distinct CDR3 sequences in the sample, approximately 25% were seen once. The time point denotes: persistent/refractory GD, antithyroid drugs over 5 years with positive TRAb. PBMCs were the source of the RNA used for TCR sequencing. Sequencing used peripheral blood mononuclear cells (PBMCs), obtained when the disease was refractory, from a patient treated with antithyroid drugs. Source of these receptors: a woman aged 40 to 50 with Graves disease.

The V call is TRBV7-2, the J call TRBJ1-1; no definite D call. Trimming stripped 5 bases from V and 7 bases from J, with 14 bases between. The length of the CDR3 is 13 residues. Germline V lookup: CDR1 SGHTA, CDR2 FQGNSA. The CDR3 loop reads CASSRNPAREAFF. Here the CDR3 DNA reads TGTGCCAGCAGCCGAAACCCGGCGCGTGAAGCTTTCTTT. Full variable domain (outside the CDR3, taken from reference TRBV7-2 and TRBJ1-1): GAGVSQSPSNKVTEKGKDVELRCDPISGHTALYWYRQSLGQGLEFLIYFQGNSAPDKSGLPSDRFSAERTGGSVSTLTIQRTQQEDSAVYLCASSRNPAREAFFGQGTRLTVV.

As concerns this clonotype: Since a much larger clone is just one base distant, this may be a read error. J is TRBJ2-5 and V is TRBV7-9; 9 bases line up with TRBD2. This CDR3 has 16 amino acids. Germline V lookup: CDR1 SEHNR, CDR2 FQNEAQ (reference sequence). The trim removed 7 bases at V and 4 bases at J, leaving 13 bases unmatched. CDR3 bases: TGTGCCAGCAACAATACGGCGGGAGGGTTTCTAGAGACCCAGTACTTC. Its translation is CASNNTAGGFLETQYF.

This clonotype occurred many times. The gene calls are TRBV9 and TRBJ1-2, with a weak D call TRBD1 (5 bases). Germline V gene lookup returns CDR1 SGDLS and CDR2 YYNGEE. V lost 4 bases and J 4 bases, leaving 11 bases between the germline ends. This CDR3 is built from 13 residues. CDR3 amino acids: CASSPQGIYGYTF. The CDR3 region has the DNA TGTGCCAGCAGCCCCCAGGGCATCTATGGCTACACCTTC.

There are many counts of this clonotype. This sequence joins TRBV6-1 and TRBJ2-7; 9 nucleotides align to TRBD1. The ends lost 6 bases at V and 6 bases at J; junction bases unmatched: 6. The germline gives CDR1 MNHNS, CDR2 SASEGT. This CDR3 region has 13 residues. As DNA, the CDR3 is TGTGCCAGCAGACCCGGGACAGGGTTCGAGCAGTACTTC. It encodes CASRPGTGFEQYF.

The rearrangement uses TRBV28 and TRBJ2-7; no reliable D call. The DNA end is a closer match to TRBJ2-5, so the J assignment may be wrong. This CDR3 comprises 14 residues. Germline V lookup: CDR1 MDHEN, CDR2 SYDVKM. The CDR3 region has the DNA TGTGCCAGCAGCCAAGGACGGAACCAAGAGACCCAGTACTTC. Protein sequence: CASSQGRNQETQYF.

This clonotype occurred a few times. This CDR3 is CASRDRSYGYTF. The CDR3 DNA reads as TGCGCCAGCAGGGACAGATCCTATGGCTACACCTTC. The rearrangement uses TRBV10-2 and TRBJ1-2; TRBD1 might be the D (6 bases). Trimming took off 6 bases at V and 4 bases at J, with 9 bases between the two ends. Germline V CDR1 and CDR2: WSHSY, SAAADI. This CDR3 spans 12 amino acids.

The genes are TRBV19 and TRBJ2-7; D unclear. The germline V gene has CDR1 LNHDA and CDR2 SQIVND (reference sequence). Deletions cut 2 bases from V and 3 bases from J, with 17 bases between. This CDR3 comprises 16 residues. The CDR3 DNA follows: TGTGCCAGTAGTATAAGGCAGGATTGGGATCTCTACGAGCAGTACTTC. This gives the protein CASSIRQDWDLYEQYF.

This rearrangement joins TRBV29-1 to TRBJ2-7, with D perhaps TRBD1 or TRBD2 (5 bases each). Looked up from germline, CDR1 is SQVTM and CDR2 is ANQGSEA. The CDR3 spans 11 residues. Trimming cost V 4 bases and J 6 bases, with 10 bases left between them. The CDR3 loop is CSVVFGTEQYF. The CDR3 bases are TGCAGCGTTGTCTTCGGGACCGAGCAGTACTTC.

The table lists this clonotype with a few counts. The chain employs TRBV5-4 and TRBJ1-4; D remains ambiguous. CDR1 is SGHNT, CDR2 YYREEE, per germline (reference sequence). The V end lost 4 bases, the J end lost 8 bases, and 12 bases lay between the germline ends. CDR3 length equals 13 residues. CDR3 coding DNA: TGTGCCAGCAGCACATGGACGGGCGAAAAACTGTTTTTT. The encoded protein is CASSTWTGEKLFF.

The sample holds a few counts of this clonotype. The CDR3 bases are TGTGCCAGCAGCTTGGGGAACCTGTTGAACACTGAAGCTTTCTTT. Encoded protein: CASSLGNLLNTEAFF. The chain links TRBV5-4 to TRBJ1-1; no clear D. The V end was cut by 0 bases, the J end by 0 bases, with 9 bases between. Germline loops: CDR1 SGHNT, CDR2 YYREEE (reference sequence). This CDR3 is 15 amino acids long.

The rearrangement joins TRBV6-5 to TRBJ1-6; the match to TRBD1 covers 7 bases. The CDR3 runs 18 residues. Germline CDR1 and CDR2: MNHEY and SVGAGI. V trimming: 0 bases; J trimming: 7 bases; junction bases outside the gene matches: 12. The CDR3 DNA reads TGTGCCAGCAGTTACTCGAGGGTTTCAACAGGGGACAATTCACCCCTCCACTTT. Amino acids: CASSYSRVSTGDNSPLHF.

This clonotype has just a few counts. The chain joins TRBV10-3 to TRBJ2-7, with TRBD2 matching over 8 bases. Losses at the gene ends were 3 bases for V and 2 bases for J; bases not matched to a gene: 9. Germline CDR1 is ENHRY and CDR2 is SYGVKD. This CDR3 has 16 amino acids. The CDR3 sequence: CAISDILLAGPYEQYF. DNA of the CDR3: TGTGCCATCAGTGATATTTTGCTAGCGGGCCCCTACGAGCAGTACTTC.

This clonotype showed up many times. The chain combines TRBV28 with TRBJ1-2; maybe TRBD1 (5 bases). Germline V gives CDR1 MDHEN, CDR2 SYDVKM. The CDR3 covers 15 residues. V was clipped by 1 base and J by 2 bases, with 11 bases between them. The CDR3 sequence is CASSLSGMGNYGYTF. As DNA, the CDR3 is TGTGCCAGCAGTTTATCAGGGATGGGGAACTATGGCTACACCTTC.

This clonotype was recorded many times. The CDR3 is CASSLSGGGNQPQHF. In DNA form, the CDR3 reads TGTGCCAGCAGTTTATCGGGCGGCGGGAATCAGCCCCAGCATTTT. The V gene is TRBV28, the J gene TRBJ1-5, with unresolved D. This CDR3 contains 15 residues. Germline lookup yields CDR1 MDHEN and CDR2 SYDVKM. Between the trimmed V and J ends, which lost 1 base and 4 bases, there was a span of 11 bases.

The chain combines TRBV5-1 with TRBJ2-3, with D possibly matching TRBD2 (7 bases). Germline CDR1 reads SGHRS; CDR2 reads YFSETQ. The CDR3 runs to 15 residues. The V end was cut by 2 bases, the J end by 2 bases, with 12 bases between. DNA of the CDR3: TGCGCCAGCAGCTTTAGGGGGAGGGCCACAGATACGCAGTATTTT. Protein product: CASSFRGRATDTQYF.

This clonotype was picked up many times. This rearrangement joins TRBV7-9 to TRBJ2-7; 7 nucleotides agree with TRBD2. V shed 1 base, J shed 1 base, and the junction held 4 bases outside the gene matches. The germline V gene encodes CDR1 SEHNR and CDR2 FQNEAQ (reference sequence). The CDR3 sequence is 15 residues long. CDR3 DNA: TGTGCCAGCAGCTTAGTCCTAGCGGAGTCCTACGAGCAGTACTTC. It is translated as CASSLVLAESYEQYF.

The CDR3 DNA follows: TGCAGTGCTATCCTCAGGGGTTTGCGGGAAGCTTTCTTT. It encodes CSAILRGLREAFF. The chain employs TRBV20-1 and TRBJ1-1, with D perhaps TRBD1 (6 bases). Germline V gene sequence: CDR1 DFQATT, CDR2 SNEGSKA (reference sequence). CDR3 length: 13 amino acids. V was trimmed by 4 bases and J by 8 bases, leaving 17 bases between them.

This clonotype was seen at least ten times. This sequence joins TRBV6-1 and TRBJ2-2; 7 nucleotides line up with TRBD2. V lost 6 bases and J lost 0; bases outside the gene matches: 7. This CDR3 contains 16 residues. Germline lookup yields CDR1 MNHNS and CDR2 SASEGT. The CDR3 is CASRWSSGPNTGELFF. CDR3 in DNA: TGTGCCAGCAGATGGTCTAGCGGCCCGAACACCGGGGAGCTGTTTTTT.

A few counts support this clonotype. The rearrangement joins TRBV11-2 to TRBJ2-2, with 7 nucleotides matching TRBD2. Germline CDR1 SGHAT, CDR2 FQNNGV. Trimming took 2 bases from V and 2 from J; bases not matched to a gene: 5. The CDR3 has 16 amino acids. Here the CDR3 DNA reads TGTGCCAGCAGCTTACTTAGCGGGCGAAACACCGGGGAGCTGTTTTTT. Amino acids: CASSLLSGRNTGELFF.

This clonotype was detected many times. Compared with germline, one end of the junction differs, possibly owing to a read error. The rearrangement links TRBV6-4 to TRBJ2-5; TRBD2 is a possible D gene (5 bases). The CDR3 extends over 12 amino acids. The germline V gene encodes CDR1 MRHNA and CDR2 SNTAGT. Written as DNA, the CDR3 is TGTGCCAGCAGTTACTCGGGGGAGACCCAGTACTTC. This translates into CASSYSGETQYF.

The chain combines TRBV5-1 with TRBJ2-7, with 7 bases fitting TRBD1. From germline, CDR1 is SGHRS and CDR2 YFSETQ. J was trimmed by 5 bases and V by 3 bases; bases with no gene match: 8. The CDR3 covers 14 residues. The CDR3 coding sequence is TGCGCCAGCAGCTGGACAGGTGGAAAGGACGAGCAGTACTTC. Translation gives CASSWTGGKDEQYF.

This clonotype was recorded a few times. DNA for the CDR3: TGCAGTGCTAGAAAGGGGGCGACAGACCAAGAGACCCAGTACTTC. Translation: CSARKGATDQETQYF. This chain connects TRBV20-1 to TRBJ2-5, with 7 nucleotides matching TRBD1. The germline CDR1 and CDR2 sequences are DFQATT and SNEGSKA (reference sequence). The CDR3 length is 15 residues. V gave up 2 bases and J gave up 0 bases; unmatched junction bases: 6.

This clonotype was observed a handful of times. The chain couples TRBV5-1 to TRBJ2-5; no reliable D call. The CDR3 is made up of 18 amino acids. CDR1 and CDR2 from the germline V gene are SGHRS and YFSETQ. Trimming left V 0 bases short and J 2 bases short, with 20 bases between. The DNA for the CDR3 is TGCGCCAGCAGCTTGGCCTTTAGTTCGGTCCAGGATCAAGAGACCCAGTACTTC. Its translation: CASSLAFSSVQDQETQYF.

This sequence joins TRBV29-1 and TRBJ2-1, with unresolved D. Per germline, CDR1 SQVTM and CDR2 ANQGSEA. The CDR3 runs 13 residues. Trimming stripped 4 bases from V and 3 bases from J, with 10 bases between. This chain's CDR3 is CSVGGPDYNEQFF. For the CDR3, the DNA is TGCAGCGTTGGGGGTCCGGACTACAATGAGCAGTTCTTC.

V and J are TRBV6-2 or TRBV6-3 and TRBJ2-5, with D unclear. V shed 2 bases and J shed 2 bases, with 6 bases lying between them. The germline gives CDR1 MNHEY, CDR2 SVGEGT. The CDR3 is made up of 13 amino acids. CDR3 sequence: CASSYMGQETQYF. CDR3 in DNA: TGTGCCAGCAGTTACATGGGGCAAGAGACCCAGTACTTC.

This clonotype was detected ten times or more. The chain links TRBV28 to TRBJ2-7; D may be TRBD2 (7 bases). From germline, CDR1 is MDHEN and CDR2 SYDVKM. The V and J ends lost 3 bases and 2 bases respectively, with 14 bases between them. The CDR3 sequence is 15 residues long. CDR3 DNA: TGTGCCAGCAGTTTGGAGGGGGGGCAACCCTACGAGCAGTACTTC. It codes for CASSLEGGQPYEQYF. Combining the CDR3 with reference TRBV28 and TRBJ2-7 gives the whole variable domain DVKVTQSSRYLVKRTGEKVFLECVQDMDHENMFWYRQDPGLGLRLIYFSYDVKMKEKGDIPEGYSVSREKKERFSLILESASTNQTSMYLCASSLEGGQPYEQYFGPGTRLTVT.

This clonotype has a count of ten or more. This chain joins TRBV6-5 and TRBJ2-7; 9 bases are a match to TRBD1. Trimming cost V 4 bases and J 6 bases; bases outside gene matches: 7. The CDR3 covers 14 residues. The germline V gene has CDR1 MNHEY and CDR2 SVGAGI. CDR3 region: CASSWDRDSGEQYF. CDR3 bases: TGTGCCAGCAGTTGGGACAGGGACTCAGGCGAGCAGTACTTC.